The next 8 T cell receptor beta chains were all read from a single sample in a study of shared clonotypes between healthy human individuals. The repertoire was sequenced with immunoSEQ multiplex PCR; TCRdb's copy has only in-frame clones and lacks some. Among 530,000 or so clones, about 80% were seen once, and the ten largest hold around 13%. Sequencing was carried out using PBMCs. These TCRs come from a woman aged 35 to 49 in good health. Some clones in this sample may be carry-over from other donors' samples.

The V gene is TRBV5-4, the J gene TRBJ1-2; D is uncertain. CDR1 is SGHNT, CDR2 YYREEE, per germline (reference sequence). The CDR3 spans 15 residues. V was shortened by 4 bases and J by 6 bases, with 19 bases between the two germline ends. This CDR3 reads CASSPPPGHWDGYTF. The CDR3 coding sequence is TGTGCCAGCAGCCCCCCCCCTGGTCATTGGGATGGCTACACCTTC. Drawing the rest from reference TRBV5-4 and TRBJ1-2, the complete variable domain is ETGVTQSPTHLIKTRGQQVTLRCSSQSGHNTVSWYQQALGQGPQFIFQYYREEENGRGNFPPRFSGLQFPNYSSELNVNALELDDSALYLCASSPPPGHWDGYTFGSGTRLTVV.

In this sample, this clone turned up a few times. V is TRBV30 and J is TRBJ1-4, with D maybe TRBD1 (5 bases). CDR3 length equals 14 residues. Germline CDR1 is GTSNPN and CDR2 is SVGIG (reference sequence). The germline V and J ends were trimmed by 2 bases and 8 bases, with 15 bases remaining between them. The CDR3 sequence: CAWSRNMGEEKLFF. The CDR3 nucleotides read TGTGCCTGGAGTCGGAATATGGGGGAGGAAAAACTGTTTTTT.

J is TRBJ1-2 and V is TRBV4-1; unclear D gene. The germline V gene has CDR1 MGHRA and CDR2 YSYEKL. The CDR3 spans 18 residues. The germline V and J ends were trimmed by 3 bases and 4 bases, with 24 bases remaining between them. The CDR3 protein is CASSHVIYRGGLGYGYTF. DNA of the CDR3: TGCGCCAGCAGCCACGTAATCTATCGAGGAGGGCTCGGCTATGGCTACACCTTC.

V is TRBV4-2 and J is TRBJ2-1; 8 bases match TRBD2. The V and J ends lost 0 bases and 5 bases, in that order; junction bases with no gene match: 3. The CDR3 sequence is 15 residues long. Germline CDR1 and CDR2: LGHNA and YNFKEQ. CDR3 residues: CASSQELAGHNEQFF. The CDR3 nucleotides are TGTGCCAGCAGCCAAGAGCTAGCGGGCCACAATGAGCAGTTCTTC.

This clone has only one observation. The chain combines TRBV5-4 with TRBJ2-3, with 10 bases fitting TRBD2. This CDR3 is built from 16 residues. CDR1 and CDR2 (germline): SGHNT, YYREEE (reference sequence). V trimming: 3 bases; J trimming: 5 bases; junction bases outside the gene matches: 9. This CDR3 is CASSSGGLAGVDTQYF. In DNA, the CDR3 is TGTGCCAGCAGCTCGGGGGGGCTAGCGGGAGTAGATACGCAGTATTTT. Full variable domain (missing parts from reference TRBV5-4 and TRBJ2-3): ETGVTQSPTHLIKTRGQQVTLRCSSQSGHNTVSWYQQALGQGPQFIFQYYREEENGRGNFPPRFSGLQFPNYSSELNVNALELDDSALYLCASSSGGLAGVDTQYFGPGTRLTVL.

This clone was picked up many times. The rearrangement uses TRBV7-8 and TRBJ2-1; 10 nucleotides line up with TRBD2. CDR1 is SGHVS, CDR2 FQNEAQ, per germline. The CDR3 runs to 19 residues. V was clipped by 5 bases and J by 0 bases; unmatched bases: 13. CDR3 sequence (DNA): TGTGCCAGCAGCCCCCGACTAGCGGGTACCCATAGCTCCTACAATGAGCAGTTCTTC. As protein: CASSPRLAGTHSSYNEQFF.

The V call is TRBV16, the J call TRBJ1-5, with D tentatively TRBD1 (5 bases). The CDR3 extends over 15 amino acids. The germline V gene has CDR1 KGHSY and CDR2 FQNENV. Deletions cut 0 bases from V and 3 bases from J, with 9 bases between. CDR3: CASSQSSGYNQPQHF. The CDR3 DNA is TGTGCCAGCAGCCAATCATCAGGGTACAATCAGCCCCAGCATTTT. The variable domain in full, with the rest retrieved from reference TRBV16 and TRBJ1-5, is GEEVAQTPKHLVRGEGQKAKLYCAPIKGHSYVFWYQQVLKNEFKFLISFQNENVFDETGMPKERFSAKCLPNSPCSLEIQATKLEDSAVYFCASSQSSGYNQPQHFGDGTRLSIL.

This clone was seen only a few times. This chain uses TRBV7-2 with TRBJ2-1; 8 bases line up with TRBD2. The CDR3 is made up of 16 amino acids. Germline values: CDR1 SGHTA, CDR2 FQGNSA. J lost 0 bases, V lost 6 bases, and 7 bases had no gene match. In DNA, the CDR3 is TGTGCCAGCAGGGGGGGACTAGTCAGCTCCTACAATGAGCAGTTCTTC. Protein sequence: CASRGGLVSSYNEQFF.